One sample yielded the 6 T cell receptor beta chains listed below, sequenced in a study of cytomegalovirus exposure and HLA in healthy donors. The method was immunoSEQ multiplex PCR; TCRdb's version includes in-frame clones alone and lacks a portion of them. This table has roughly 200,000 clones, roughly 77% appearing once. Specimen: PBMCs. Every receptor here comes from a woman aged 30 to 39 in good health and CMV-seronegative.

The chain couples TRBV27 to TRBJ2-7; 9 nucleotides agree with TRBD2. The CDR3 loop spans 17 amino acids. The V gene end was trimmed by 5 bases and the J gene end by 3 bases; junction bases not matched to a gene: 14. The germline V gene has CDR1 MNHEY and CDR2 SMNVEV (reference sequence). The CDR3 coding sequence is TGTGCCAGCAGTCCGACCGCGGGGCTAGCGGGGAGCTACGAGCAGTACTTC. Its protein is CASSPTAGLAGSYEQYF.

The rearrangement joins TRBV11-2 to TRBJ1-3, with 7 bases aligning to TRBD1. Unmatched junction bases numbered 8, after V lost 3 bases and J lost 0 bases. Germline values: CDR1 SGHAT, CDR2 FQNNGV. This CDR3 is 17 amino acids long. DNA of the CDR3: TGTGCCAGCAGCTTCCGGGGACAGACGATCTCTGGAAACACCATATATTTT. This translates into CASSFRGQTISGNTIYF.

The chain recombines TRBV13 with TRBJ2-7, with TRBD1 identical over 7 bases. The germline V gene has CDR1 PRHDT and CDR2 FYEKMQ (reference sequence). CDR3 length: 15 amino acids. J lost 6 bases, V lost 2 bases, and 10 bases had no gene match. Written as DNA, the CDR3 is TGTGCCAGCAGCTTAAAGACAGGGCGGGTTTGCGAGCAGTACTTC. Translation gives CASSLKTGRVCEQYF. Looking up the rest from reference TRBV13 and TRBJ2-7 gives the full variable domain: AAGVIQSPRHLIKEKRETATLKCYPIPRHDTVYWYQQGPGQDPQFLISFYEKMQSDKGSIPDRFSAQQFSDYHSELNMSSLELGDSALYFCASSLKTGRVCEQYFGPGTRLTVT.

The V and J genes are TRBV18 and TRBJ2-2; unclear D gene. This CDR3 has 11 amino acids. The V and J ends lost 2 bases and 10 bases respectively, with 5 bases between them. Per the germline V gene, CDR1 is KGHSH and CDR2 is LQKENI. The CDR3 is CASSPEVELFF. CDR3 nucleotides: TGTGCCAGCTCACCAGAGGTGGAGCTGTTTTTT.

The rearrangement joins TRBV27 to TRBJ1-5; D unresolved. Germline V lookup: CDR1 MNHEY, CDR2 SMNVEV (reference sequence). Between the trimmed V and J ends, which lost 6 bases and 0 bases, there was a span of 12 bases. This CDR3 comprises 15 residues. The CDR3 DNA follows: TGTGCCAGCAGCCCGACCAGGTATAGCAATCAGCCCCAGCATTTT. Translating gives CASSPTRYSNQPQHF.

The chain recombines TRBV4-1 with TRBJ2-7; D possibly corresponds to TRBD2 (6 bases). The CDR3 has 16 amino acids. Per germline, CDR1 MGHRA and CDR2 YSYEKL. V was pared by 0 bases and J by 2 bases, with 14 bases between. The CDR3: CASSQEPGLTTYEQYF. CDR3 sequence (DNA): TGCGCCAGCAGCCAAGAACCGGGACTGACCACCTACGAGCAGTACTTC.